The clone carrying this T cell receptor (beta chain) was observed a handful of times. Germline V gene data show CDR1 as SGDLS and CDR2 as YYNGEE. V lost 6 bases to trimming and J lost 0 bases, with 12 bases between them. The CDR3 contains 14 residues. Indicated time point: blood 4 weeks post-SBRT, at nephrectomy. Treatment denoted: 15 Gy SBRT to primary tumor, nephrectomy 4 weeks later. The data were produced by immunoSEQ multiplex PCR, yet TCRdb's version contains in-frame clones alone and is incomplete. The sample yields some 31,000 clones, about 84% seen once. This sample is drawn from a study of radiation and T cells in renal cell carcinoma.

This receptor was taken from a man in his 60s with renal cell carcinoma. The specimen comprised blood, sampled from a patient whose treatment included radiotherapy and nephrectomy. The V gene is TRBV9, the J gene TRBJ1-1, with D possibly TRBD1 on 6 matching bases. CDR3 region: CASTEGHLNTEAFF. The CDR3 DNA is TGTGCCAGCACCGAGGGACACCTGAACACTGAAGCTTTCTTT.